The clone carrying this T cell receptor beta chain occurred once. The sample belongs to a study of blood T cells in healthy people across ages. The CDR3 runs 15 residues. Germline V lookup: CDR1 SGHAT, CDR2 FQNNGV. The use of a sample-barcoded 5' primer and a J-beta primer mix characterized a second PCR of about 7 to 12 cycles. TCRdb processed the 5' RACE reads anew with MiXCR; each CDR3 protein has one entry. The table lists 700,000 to 900,000 distinct CDR3 sequences, approximately 55% of them singletons. This receptor was taken from a man at least 80 years old in good health. The specimen sequenced was blood. The chain employs TRBV11-2 and TRBJ2-5; 7 bases align to TRBD2. The J call may be wrong; the DNA end is better matched by TRBJ2-7. CDR3 residues: CASSLAGAGLHEQYF. CDR3 sequence (DNA): TGTGCCAGCAGCTTAGCGGGAGCGGGGTTGCACGAGCAGTACTTC.